Following are 9 T cell receptor beta chains from one sample sequenced in a study of T cell changes during pregnancy in multiple sclerosis. Profiled with immunoSEQ multiplex PCR; TCRdb holds only in-frame clones, not every one. This table holds roughly 90,000 clones, around 93% found once. The sequences come from peripheral blood, collected in the first trimester of pregnancy. Receptors originate from a female donor in good health, enrolled as a control in a pregnancy study.

This chain connects TRBV29-1 to TRBJ2-7; 11 nucleotides line up with TRBD1. The CDR3 has 16 residues. CDR1 SQVTM and CDR2 ANQGSEA come from the germline V gene. V shed 4 bases, J shed 8 bases, and the junction held 16 bases outside the gene matches. The chain's CDR3 is CSVAVGMGTGGLKQYF. The CDR3 coding sequence is TGCAGCGTTGCAGTCGGGATGGGGACAGGGGGATTGAAGCAGTACTTC.

This chain links TRBV27 with TRBJ1-2; TRBD1 matches at 7 bases. With 4 bases clipped from V and 8 bases from J, the junction kept 16 bases outside the gene matches. The CDR3 covers 16 residues. CDR1 is MNHEY and CDR2 is SMNVEV in the germline V gene (reference sequence). This CDR3 is CASSWTGQFRLGGYTF. The DNA for the CDR3 is TGTGCCAGCAGTTGGACGGGACAGTTCCGTTTGGGGGGCTACACCTTC.

The chain employs TRBV7-9 and TRBJ2-1; D is undetermined. Trimming left V 5 bases short and J 7 bases short, with 6 bases between. Germline CDR1 is SEHNR and CDR2 is FQNEAQ (reference sequence). This CDR3 spans 11 amino acids. This CDR3 is CASSPQNEQFF. Written as DNA, the CDR3 is TGTGCCAGCAGCCCCCAGAATGAGCAGTTCTTC.

V and J are TRBV30 and TRBJ1-5; tentatively, D is TRBD1 (6 bases). The CDR3 has 16 amino acids. The V gene lost 5 bases and the J gene lost 2 bases, with 19 bases spanning the gap. The germline CDR1 and CDR2 sequences are GTSNPN and SVGIG (reference sequence). CDR3 coding DNA: TGTGCCTGGGCAGAATCTTTCAGGGGAGGCAATCAGCCCCAGCATTTT. Encoded protein: CAWAESFRGGNQPQHF.

CDR3 sequence reads: CASSQNSRDTEAFF. As DNA, the CDR3 is TGTGCCAGCAGCCAAAACAGTCGAGACACTGAAGCTTTCTTT. The chain joins TRBV4-2 to TRBJ1-1; D is unresolved. CDR3 length: 14 amino acids. V shed 2 bases and J shed 3 bases, with 10 bases lying between them. In germline, CDR1 is LGHNA, CDR2 YNFKEQ.

This chain links TRBV5-8 with TRBJ2-1, with 7 bases matching TRBD1. J was trimmed by 4 bases and V by 3 bases; bases with no gene match: 13. Germline CDR1 and CDR2: SGHTS and YDEGEE. The length of the CDR3 is 17 residues. The CDR3 region has the DNA TGTGCCAGCAGCTCCGCTCTTAAAGGGGGCGGGTACAATGAGCAGTTCTTC. It yields the protein CASSSALKGGGYNEQFF.

The chain links TRBV13 to TRBJ2-2; 8 bases fit TRBD1. After removal of 6 bases from V and 1 base from J, the junction contained 7 bases not matched to a gene. CDR3 length: 16 residues. In germline, CDR1 is PRHDT, CDR2 FYEKMQ (reference sequence). The CDR3 DNA reads TGTGCCAGCAGTACAACCGGGACAGGGAACACCGGGGAGCTGTTTTTT. Translation: CASSTTGTGNTGELFF.

This chain links TRBV6-5 with TRBJ2-7; 12 bases are shared with TRBD1. The trim removed 7 bases at V and 5 bases at J, leaving 9 bases unmatched. This CDR3 spans 15 amino acids. The V gene's germline CDR1 is MNHEY and CDR2 SVGAGI. The CDR3 here is CASTKGGQGAHEQYF. The CDR3 DNA follows: TGTGCCAGCACCAAGGGGGGACAGGGGGCCCACGAGCAGTACTTC.

This chain connects TRBV20-1 to TRBJ2-1, with D possibly TRBD2 on 6 matching bases. The CDR3 runs 11 residues. The germline V and J ends were trimmed by 7 bases and 2 bases, with 6 bases remaining between them. The V gene's germline CDR1 is DFQATT and CDR2 SNEGSKA (reference sequence). In nucleotides, the CDR3 is TGCAGTGGGAGGGCCTACAATGAGCAGTTCTTC. It translates to CSGRAYNEQFF.